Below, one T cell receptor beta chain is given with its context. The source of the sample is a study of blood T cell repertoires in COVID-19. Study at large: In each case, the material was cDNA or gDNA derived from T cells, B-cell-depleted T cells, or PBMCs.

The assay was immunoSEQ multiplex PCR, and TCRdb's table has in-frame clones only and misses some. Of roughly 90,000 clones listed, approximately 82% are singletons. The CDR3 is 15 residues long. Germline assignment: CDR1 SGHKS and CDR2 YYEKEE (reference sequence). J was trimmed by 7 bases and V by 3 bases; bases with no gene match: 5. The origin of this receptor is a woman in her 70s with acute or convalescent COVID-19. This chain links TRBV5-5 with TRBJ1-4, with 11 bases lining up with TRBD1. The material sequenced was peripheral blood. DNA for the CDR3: TGTGCCAGCAGCTGGACAGGGGGCCGGAGTGAAAAACTGTTTTTT. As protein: CASSWTGGRSEKLFF.